Presented here are 30 T cell receptor beta chains from one specimen sequenced in a study of OX40 agonist ivuxolimab in advanced cancers. Produced via immunoSEQ multiplex PCR; TCRdb's table is partial and in-frame only. The sample lists tens of thousands of clones, 91% seen once, with approximately 12% in the top ten. The sequenced sample was CD4+ or CD8+ T cells sorted from blood, obtained in a trial of the OX40 agonist ivuxolimab. Source of these receptors: an adult with an advanced solid tumor such as melanoma, head and neck, liver or kidney cancer.

The genes are TRBV10-1 and TRBJ2-1, with D perhaps matching TRBD1 or TRBD2 (5 bases each). V gave up 5 bases and J gave up 0 bases, with 17 bases separating them. This CDR3 contains 17 residues. CDR1 and CDR2 (germline): WNHNN, SYGVQD (reference sequence). Here the CDR3 reads CASSPPGTSSSYNEQFF. The CDR3 bases are TGCGCCAGCAGTCCCCCCGGGACCTCGAGCTCCTACAATGAGCAGTTCTTC.

The chain couples TRBV6-5 to TRBJ2-1; D is uncertain. Germline CDR1 is MNHEY and CDR2 is SVGAGI. The CDR3 length is 12 residues. V was clipped by 4 bases and J by 2 bases, with 3 bases between them. The CDR3 DNA is TGTGCCAGCAGTTCTGCCTACAATGAGCAGTTCTTC. It yields the protein CASSSAYNEQFF.

This rearrangement joins TRBV7-2 to TRBJ2-3; no reliable D call. CDR3 length equals 15 residues. CDR1 SGHTA and CDR2 FQGNSA come from the germline V gene. Trimming cost V 2 bases and J 4 bases, with 13 bases left between them. CDR3 loop: CASSLNVNGADTQYF. CDR3 nucleotides: TGTGCCAGCAGCTTAAATGTAAATGGGGCAGATACGCAGTATTTT.

The V gene is TRBV6-1, the J gene TRBJ2-1; D gene ambiguous. In germline, CDR1 is MNHNS, CDR2 SASEGT. V lost 4 bases and J 7 bases, leaving 11 bases between the germline ends. This CDR3 contains 13 residues. The CDR3 is CASSVIDLNEQFF. The CDR3 DNA reads as TGTGCCAGCAGTGTGATTGATTTGAATGAGCAGTTCTTC.

The chain joins TRBV19 to TRBJ1-1; 8 bases align to TRBD1. Germline V CDR1 and CDR2: LNHDA, SQIVND (reference sequence). CDR3 length: 15 residues. The ends lost 3 bases at V and 3 bases at J; junction bases unmatched: 6. CDR3 protein: CASSIRTGRDTEAFF. CDR3 nucleotide sequence: TGTGCCAGTAGTATCCGGACAGGGCGGGACACTGAAGCTTTCTTT.

The gene calls are TRBV9 and TRBJ2-1, with no clear D. Per germline, CDR1 SGDLS and CDR2 YYNGEE. V dropped 0 bases and J dropped 0 bases, with 10 bases sitting between them. This CDR3 is 16 amino acids long. This CDR3 is CASSVGAASSYNEQFF. CDR3 DNA sequence: TGTGCCAGCAGCGTAGGGGCGGCTAGCTCCTACAATGAGCAGTTCTTC.

The chain has TRBV10-2 and TRBJ2-7, with D unresolved. Germline V gives CDR1 WSHSY, CDR2 SAAADI. V lost 8 bases and J 0 bases, leaving 11 bases between the germline ends. The CDR3 covers 13 residues. The CDR3, as DNA: TGCGCCAGCTGCCAGGATCACTCCTACGAGCAGTACTTC. This translates into CASCQDHSYEQYF.

V usage is TRBV20-1 and J usage is TRBJ2-1; possibly TRBD1 or TRBD2 for D (5 bases each). The CDR3 is 11 amino acids. V dropped 3 bases and J dropped 10 bases, with 10 bases sitting between them. Germline V lookup: CDR1 DFQATT, CDR2 SNEGSKA (reference sequence). CDR3 in amino acids: CSASDWDEQFF. The CDR3 coding sequence is TGCAGTGCTAGTGACTGGGACGAGCAGTTCTTC.

The rearrangement uses TRBV21-1 and TRBJ2-3; the table gives TRBD1 as D, unverified against the DNA. TRBV21-1 is recorded as a pseudogene. The CDR3 is 17 amino acids. The CDR3 DNA reads TGTGCCAGCAGCAAAGCTCCGACACCGATTCCAACAGATACGCAGTATTTT. Amino acids: CASSKAPTPIPTDTQYF.

J is TRBJ2-7 and V is TRBV11-2, with D possibly matching TRBD1 (7 bases). Germline values: CDR1 SGHAT, CDR2 FQNNGV. CDR3 length: 16 residues. V dropped 7 bases and J dropped 5 bases, with 24 bases sitting between them. CDR3 in DNA: TGTGCCAGCACCCTCAACGGGCCAGGGGGGAGGAACGAGCAGTACTTC. Protein product: CASTLNGPGGRNEQYF.

The chain recombines TRBV14 with TRBJ2-5; tentatively, D is TRBD2 (5 bases). Germline-derived CDR1 and CDR2 are SGHDN and FVKESK. The CDR3 covers 16 residues. V was shortened by 0 bases and J by 4 bases, with 15 bases between the two germline ends. CDR3 DNA: TGTGCCAGCAGCCAAGATTGGGTAGGGAGAGGAGAGACCCAGTACTTC. Amino acid sequence: CASSQDWVGRGETQYF.

This clone showed up just a few times. The gene calls are TRBV5-6 and TRBJ2-7, with D possibly TRBD2 on 7 matching bases. The CDR3 is made up of 11 amino acids. Germline V gives CDR1 SGHDT, CDR2 YYEEEE. Trimming left V 4 bases short and J 9 bases short, with 11 bases between. The CDR3 nucleotides read TGTGCCAGCAGCCCGAGGGGGGGGCAGTACTTC. Translated: CASSPRGGQYF.

This clone has only a few counts. CDR3 protein: CASSTLGGRGSTDTQYF. CDR3 sequence (DNA): TGTGCCAGTAGTACCCTCGGGGGGCGGGGTTCCACAGATACGCAGTATTTT. The genes are TRBV19 and TRBJ2-3, with a weak D call TRBD2 (7 bases). The V end was cut by 4 bases, the J end by 2 bases, with 19 bases between. The CDR3 loop spans 17 amino acids. The germline gives CDR1 LNHDA, CDR2 SQIVND (reference sequence).

This rearrangement joins TRBV19 to TRBJ2-5; D remains ambiguous. Deletions cut 11 bases from V and 1 base from J, with 14 bases between. CDR3 length: 13 amino acids. Germline lookup yields CDR1 LNHDA and CDR2 SQIVND (reference sequence). In DNA form, the CDR3 reads TGTGCCGTTAGTCAGACCTTCCAAGAGACCCAGTACTTC. This sequence encodes CAVSQTFQETQYF.

The genes are TRBV2 and TRBJ1-3; D remains unclear. The CDR3 contains 14 residues. Germline assignment: CDR1 SNHLY and CDR2 FYNNEI. V gave up 6 bases and J gave up 0 bases, with 9 bases separating them. CDR3 DNA: TGTGCCAGCAGCCCCAGGTCCTCTGGAAACACCATATATTTT. Its protein product is CASSPRSSGNTIYF.

CDR3: CASSLTWTSNNEQFF. Written as DNA, the CDR3 is TGTGCCAGCAGCTTAACTTGGACTAGCAACAATGAGCAGTTCTTC. This chain uses TRBV7-8 with TRBJ2-1, with 8 nucleotides matching TRBD2. The V gene's germline CDR1 is SGHVS and CDR2 FQNEAQ. The V segment lost 2 bases and the J segment 5 bases; nucleotides outside the gene matches: 5. This CDR3 has 15 amino acids.

The V call is TRBV15, the J call TRBJ1-1; 7 bases align to TRBD1. From germline, CDR1 is LNHNV and CDR2 YYDKDF (reference sequence). The CDR3 is 15 amino acids. V was pared by 3 bases and J by 1 base, with 5 bases of the junction left unmatched. Here the CDR3 DNA reads TGTGCCACCAGCAGGGGAGGGGGCTGGAACACTGAAGCTTTCTTT. Translating it yields CATSRGGGWNTEAFF.

J is TRBJ2-7 and V is TRBV7-6; D remains unclear. There are 11 residues in the CDR3. V was shortened by 5 bases and J by 2 bases, with 4 bases between the two germline ends. Germline V gene lookup returns CDR1 SGHVS and CDR2 FNYEAQ. The CDR3 region has the DNA TGTGCCAGCAGCGACGCCTACGAGCAGTACTTC. Translated, it gives CASSDAYEQYF.

V is TRBV10-1 and J is TRBJ2-5; D gene unclear. Germline V gene sequence: CDR1 WNHNN, CDR2 SYGVQD (reference sequence). Trimming cost V 0 bases and J 2 bases, with 7 bases left between them. The CDR3 covers 14 residues. The CDR3 is CASSESVGQETQYF. In DNA form, the CDR3 reads TGCGCCAGCAGTGAGTCGGTGGGTCAAGAGACCCAGTACTTC.

This chain connects TRBV7-9 to TRBJ2-1, with TRBD2 matching 8 bases. Unmatched junction bases numbered 4, after V lost 3 bases and J lost 6 bases. The CDR3 contains 14 residues. Germline assignment: CDR1 SEHNR and CDR2 FQNEAQ (reference sequence). The CDR3 nucleotides are TGTGCCAGCAGCTTCGGGCTAGCGGGCAATGAGCAGTTCTTC. It yields the protein CASSFGLAGNEQFF.

The chain recombines TRBV4-1 with TRBJ1-2; D gene unclear. CDR3 size: 17 residues. CDR1 MGHRA and CDR2 YSYEKL come from the germline V gene. Trimming removed 0 bases from V and 3 bases from J, with 17 bases in between. Here the CDR3 DNA reads TGCGCCAGCAGCCAAGAGTTCGACCCCCGAATTTACTATGGCTACACCTTC. It yields the protein CASSQEFDPRIYYGYTF.

The CDR3 here is CSVLARGADTQYF. The CDR3 nucleotides are TGCAGCGTGTTGGCCAGGGGAGCAGATACGCAGTATTTT. This chain connects TRBV29-1 to TRBJ2-3, with D tentatively TRBD1 (6 bases). V was pared by 6 bases and J by 4 bases, with 14 bases between. Germline V gene lookup returns CDR1 SQVTM and CDR2 ANQGSEA. CDR3 size: 13 residues.

The chain joins TRBV4-2 to TRBJ1-2; 7 positions match TRBD1. Looked up from germline, CDR1 is LGHNA and CDR2 is YNFKEQ. The junction had 10 bases not matched to a gene; V was cut back by 5 bases and J by 7 bases. The CDR3 covers 14 residues. The CDR3 here is CASSAKTGVGGYTF. The CDR3 DNA is TGTGCCAGCAGCGCCAAAACAGGGGTTGGTGGCTACACCTTC.

The chain combines TRBV21-1 with TRBJ1-3. TRBV21-1 is flagged as a pseudogene. This CDR3 has 15 amino acids. CDR3 DNA sequence: TGTGCCAGCAGCCAAGTCTCCGTCTCTGGAAACACCATATATTTT. As protein: CASSQVSVSGNTIYF.

The chain couples TRBV30 to TRBJ2-7; D is ambiguous. Germline lookup yields CDR1 GTSNPN and CDR2 SVGIG (reference sequence). V was clipped by 2 bases and J by 3 bases, with 8 bases between them. The CDR3 has 12 residues. The CDR3 loop is CAWSRQVYEQYF. In DNA, the CDR3 is TGTGCCTGGAGTCGTCAAGTCTACGAGCAGTACTTC.

The V gene is TRBV18, the J gene TRBJ2-7; maybe TRBD2 (6 bases). The CDR3 runs 14 residues. Germline loops: CDR1 KGHSH, CDR2 LQKENI. V shed 6 bases and J shed 4 bases, with 16 bases lying between them. The CDR3 loop is CASSPSGGGYEQYF. The CDR3, as DNA: TGTGCCAGCTCCCCCAGTGGCGGAGGGTACGAGCAGTACTTC.

The chain recombines TRBV18 with TRBJ1-2; D gene unclear. Germline V CDR1 and CDR2: KGHSH, LQKENI. V shed 2 bases and J shed 5 bases, with 12 bases lying between them. This CDR3 is 14 amino acids long. The CDR3 sequence: CASSPRSLGYGYTF. Written as DNA, the CDR3 is TGTGCCAGCTCACCAAGGTCCCTGGGGTATGGCTACACCTTC.

CDR3 coding DNA: TGTGCCAGCAGTGATAGATCGGGGGCAGTAGCCGGAAACACCATATATTTT. Translated: CASSDRSGAVAGNTIYF. The rearrangement joins TRBV2 to TRBJ1-3; perhaps TRBD1 as D (6 bases). The CDR3 covers 17 residues. The V and J ends lost 3 bases and 4 bases respectively, with 19 bases between them. The germline V gene encodes CDR1 SNHLY and CDR2 FYNNEI. Variable domain in full (rest from reference TRBV2 and TRBJ1-3): EPEVTQTPSHQVTQMGQEVILRCVPISNHLYFYWYRQILGQKVEFLVSFYNNEISEKSEIFDDQFSVERPDGSNFTLKIRSTKLEDSAMYFCASSDRSGAVAGNTIYFGEGSWLTVV.

The chain is built from TRBV6-1 and TRBJ2-1; no definite D call. Trimming took 6 bases from V and 8 from J, leaving 17 bases between them. The CDR3 spans 14 residues. CDR1 MNHNS and CDR2 SASEGT come from the germline V gene. The CDR3 spells CASSPVPSHDEQFF. The DNA for the CDR3 is TGTGCCAGCAGCCCGGTCCCCAGCCACGATGAGCAGTTCTTC.

This clone is a singleton in its sample. In DNA form, the CDR3 reads TGTGCCAGCAGCAGGGATAAGATCTATGGCTACACCTTC. Translated: CASSRDKIYGYTF. The chain recombines TRBV11-2 with TRBJ1-2; D ambiguous. The V gene's germline CDR1 is SGHAT and CDR2 FQNNGV. This CDR3 has 13 residues. V dropped 5 bases and J dropped 4 bases, with 11 bases sitting between them.